A selection of T cell receptor beta chains follows, all from one sample in a study of vaccination effects on CD4 cells after COVID-19. The data were produced by immunoSEQ multiplex PCR, yet TCRdb's version contains in-frame clones alone and is incomplete. The sample includes tens of thousands of clones, 70% to 80% of them seen just once. Their target antigens are unknown. The sequencing here drew on CD4+ T cells from PBMCs cultured without peptide, taken after COVID-19 vaccination. The source of these receptors is a human donor who received a COVID-19 vaccine. Each CDR3 is given with its conserved first and last residue. Fields, in order: V gene, CDR3 length, clone size, J gene, D gene, CDR3 DNA, CDR3 protein. A D gene is named only where the DNA matches it firmly. Not all rows give a size; the values are once, few, many and, for expanded clones, a class.

TRBV30	14	NA	TRBJ2-1	NA	TGTGCCTGGAGTGTAACGGGGTACTACAATGAGCAGTTCTTC	CAWSVTGYYNEQFF
TRBV29-1	12	NA	TRBJ2-5	TRBD1	TGCAGCGTTACCAAGGGGGCAGAGACCCAGTACTTC	CSVTKGAETQYF
TRBV20-1	13	NA	TRBJ1-6	TRBD1	TGCAGTGCTAGTCAGGGGGCAAATTCACCCCTCCACTTT	CSASQGANSPLHF
TRBV7-3	17	few	TRBJ2-6	NA	TGTGCCAGCAGCTTCGGTGGGCTTAACTCTGGGGCCAACGTCCTGACTTTC	CASSFGGLNSGANVLTF
TRBV6-2/TRBV6-3	11	NA	TRBJ2-5	NA	TGTGCCAGCAGTTACGGGGGGACCCAGTACTTC	CASSYGGTQYF
TRBV11-2	14	NA	TRBJ1-4	NA	TGTGCCAGCAGCCTGTGGACTGGAAATGAAAAACTGTTTTTT	CASSLWTGNEKLFF
TRBV7-8	16	NA	TRBJ2-3	NA	TGTGCCAGCAGCTTAGAGACGAGGGGGTTCACAGATACGCAGTATTTT	CASSLETRGFTDTQYF
TRBV4-2	15	few	TRBJ1-2	NA	TGTGCCAGCAGTTCTGCCGGGACAAACAACTATGGCTACACCTTC	CASSSAGTNNYGYTF
TRBV5-1	15	NA	TRBJ1-4	TRBD1	TGCGCCAGCAGCTACCCCGGGACAGGGGGTGAAAAACTGTTTTTT	CASSYPGTGGEKLFF
TRBV6-5	14	NA	TRBJ1-6	NA	TGTGCCAGCGGGGCGCAGGGATCTAATTCACCCCTCCACTTT	CASGAQGSNSPLHF
TRBV10-1	13	few	TRBJ2-1	NA	TGCGCCAGCGGCAGGGATCCCTACAATGAGCAGTTCTTC	CASGRDPYNEQFF
TRBV14	14	NA	TRBJ2-2	TRBD1	TGTGCCAGCAGCCGAGGACAGGGAACCGGGGAGCTGTTTTTT	CASSRGQGTGELFF
TRBV28	11	few	TRBJ1-2	NA	TGTGGAACGGCGGTAAACTATGGCTACACCTTC	CGTAVNYGYTF
TRBV9	14	NA	TRBJ1-2	NA	TGTGCCAGCAGCAGGGGGGTCGGTGACTATGGCTACACCTTC	CASSRGVGDYGYTF
TRBV19	16	NA	TRBJ1-2	TRBD1	TGTGCCAGTAGTACAGAGACAGGGGGCAGAGGCTATGGCTACACCTTC	CASSTETGGRGYGYTF
TRBV2	15	few	TRBJ1-6	NA	TGTGCCAGCCTTTGGGGGAATACCGGCGGGTCACCCCTCCACTTT	CASLWGNTGGSPLHF